The 15 T cell receptor beta chains below come from one sample, sequenced in a study of CD8 T cells in Susac syndrome. It was with random hexamers that roughly 0.5 to 1 ug RNA was reverse transcribed. MiXCR, applied by TCRdb to the immunoSEQ multiplex PCR reads, yields one record per CDR3 protein. The data hold tens of thousands of distinct CDR3 sequences, with about 93% observed a single time. The sample was CD4+ T cells from PBMCs. Receptor source: a human donor with Susac syndrome.

The rearrangement uses TRBV28 and TRBJ1-5; the D is unclear. The V end lost 7 bases, the J end lost 0 bases, and 10 bases lay between the germline ends. The CDR3 has 14 amino acids. Germline values: CDR1 MDHEN, CDR2 SYDVKM. CDR3 sequence (DNA): TGTGCCAGCACCCCCATGATTAGCAATCAGCCCCAGCATTTT. Protein product: CASTPMISNQPQHF.

This chain links TRBV4-2 with TRBJ1-1; D uncertain. This CDR3 comprises 13 residues. CDR1 is LGHNA and CDR2 is YNFKEQ in the germline V gene. V gave up 0 bases and J gave up 7 bases, with 9 bases separating them. The CDR3 reads CASSQETVGEAFF. DNA of the CDR3: TGTGCCAGCAGCCAAGAAACAGTTGGTGAAGCTTTCTTT.

The V call is TRBV6-2 or TRBV6-3, the J call TRBJ2-1; TRBD2 matches at 10 bases. The CDR3 has 13 amino acids. Germline values: CDR1 MNHEY, CDR2 SVGEGT. V was clipped by 6 bases and J by 7 bases; unmatched bases: 3. The CDR3 reads CASRAAGGNEQFF. DNA of the CDR3: TGTGCCAGCAGAGCAGCGGGGGGGAATGAGCAGTTCTTC.

CDR3: CSVVRGDSYNEQFF. The CDR3 DNA follows: TGCAGCGTTGTTCGGGGGGATTCTTACAATGAGCAGTTCTTC. The chain employs TRBV29-1 and TRBJ2-1; 7 bases line up with TRBD2. Trimming removed 4 bases from V and 4 bases from J; junction bases left unmatched: 7. In germline, CDR1 is SQVTM, CDR2 ANQGSEA. The CDR3 runs 14 residues.

The DNA for the CDR3 is TGCAGTGCTAGGTGGGGGATATCTTACGAGCAGTACTTC. It yields the protein CSARWGISYEQYF. The chain has TRBV20-1 and TRBJ2-7; tentatively, D is TRBD1 or TRBD2 (5 bases each). The CDR3 covers 13 residues. The germline V and J ends were trimmed by 3 bases and 4 bases, with 13 bases remaining between them. The V gene's germline CDR1 is DFQATT and CDR2 SNEGSKA (reference sequence).

By frequency in the sample, this clonotype is medium-sized. The chain couples TRBV6-2 or TRBV6-3 to TRBJ2-1; D not certain. Trimming took off 4 bases at V and 5 bases at J, with 6 bases between the two ends. This CDR3 has 12 residues. CDR1 is MNHEY and CDR2 is SVGEGT in the germline V gene. This chain's CDR3 is CASSSFDNEQFF. The CDR3 DNA reads TGTGCCAGCAGTTCTTTCGACAATGAGCAGTTCTTC.

The chain carries TRBV7-8 and TRBJ2-7; 7 nucleotides line up with TRBD1. Germline lookup yields CDR1 SGHVS and CDR2 FQNEAQ. The CDR3 is made up of 15 amino acids. J lost 4 bases, V lost 5 bases, and 11 bases had no gene match. CDR3 DNA: TGTGCCAGCAGCCCCCTTTGGTACAGGGGTTACGAGCAGTACTTC. Amino acids: CASSPLWYRGYEQYF.

The CDR3 is CASSLFSTSAFF. CDR3 DNA sequence: TGTGCCAGCAGTTTATTTTCTACTTCAGCTTTCTTT. The V gene is TRBV12-3 or TRBV12-4, the J gene TRBJ1-1; D gene ambiguous. CDR3 length: 12 amino acids. Trimming took 2 bases from V and 10 from J, leaving 11 bases between them.

The gene calls are TRBV19 and TRBJ1-5; D remains unclear. This CDR3 has 14 amino acids. V was clipped by 3 bases and J by 0 bases, with 6 bases between them. Germline assignment: CDR1 LNHDA and CDR2 SQIVND (reference sequence). The CDR3 DNA reads TGTGCCAGTAGTATTACGAATAGCAATCAGCCCCAGCATTTT. Translating it yields CASSITNSNQPQHF.

This chain joins TRBV19 and TRBJ2-3; D gene ambiguous. The CDR3 runs to 13 residues. V lost 4 bases and J lost 5, with 10 bases in between. CDR1 and CDR2 (germline): LNHDA, SQIVND (reference sequence). The CDR3 DNA reads as TGTGCCAGTAGTAACGACCGCCAAGATACGCAGTATTTT. It yields the protein CASSNDRQDTQYF.

This rearrangement joins TRBV20-1 to TRBJ1-1, with TRBD1 matching over 7 bases. Germline CDR1 and CDR2: DFQATT and SNEGSKA (reference sequence). The CDR3 runs 13 residues. The CDR3 region is CSFPTGKSTEAFF. In DNA form, the CDR3 reads TGCAGCTTTCCGACAGGGAAATCAACTGAAGCTTTCTTT.

This sequence joins TRBV14 and TRBJ2-5, with unresolved D. The germline V and J ends were trimmed by 1 base and 5 bases, with 11 bases remaining between them. Germline CDR1 and CDR2: SGHDN and FVKESK. The CDR3 covers 14 residues. The CDR3 DNA is TGTGCCAGCAGCCAAGGGTTAAAGGGCGAGACCCAGTACTTC. Protein product: CASSQGLKGETQYF.

The chain employs TRBV6-1 and TRBJ1-5; D might be TRBD1 (5 bases). V was shortened by 6 bases and J by 5 bases, with 20 bases between the two germline ends. There are 16 residues in the CDR3. Germline assignment: CDR1 MNHNS and CDR2 SASEGT. The CDR3 reads CASRPLLEGNHQPQHF. Written as DNA, the CDR3 is TGTGCCAGCAGGCCCCTGTTGGAGGGGAACCATCAGCCCCAGCATTTT.

The gene calls are TRBV20-1 and TRBJ2-3; 9 bases are a match to TRBD2. Germline CDR1 is DFQATT and CDR2 is SNEGSKA (reference sequence). The length of the CDR3 is 12 residues. V was pared by 6 bases and J by 4 bases, with 2 bases of the junction left unmatched. The CDR3 region is CSAVAGADTQYF. Written as DNA, the CDR3 is TGCAGTGCAGTAGCGGGAGCAGATACGCAGTATTTT.

A single count supports this clonotype. V gene TRBV7-2 combines with J gene TRBJ1-1, with D uncertain. Trimming shortened V by 4 bases and J by 1 base, and 10 bases separated the two germline ends. Per germline, CDR1 SGHTA and CDR2 FQGNSA. The CDR3 is 14 residues long. Written as DNA, the CDR3 is TGTGCCAGCAGCTCCACCCTGGGGAACACTGAAGCTTTCTTT. It is translated as CASSSTLGNTEAFF.